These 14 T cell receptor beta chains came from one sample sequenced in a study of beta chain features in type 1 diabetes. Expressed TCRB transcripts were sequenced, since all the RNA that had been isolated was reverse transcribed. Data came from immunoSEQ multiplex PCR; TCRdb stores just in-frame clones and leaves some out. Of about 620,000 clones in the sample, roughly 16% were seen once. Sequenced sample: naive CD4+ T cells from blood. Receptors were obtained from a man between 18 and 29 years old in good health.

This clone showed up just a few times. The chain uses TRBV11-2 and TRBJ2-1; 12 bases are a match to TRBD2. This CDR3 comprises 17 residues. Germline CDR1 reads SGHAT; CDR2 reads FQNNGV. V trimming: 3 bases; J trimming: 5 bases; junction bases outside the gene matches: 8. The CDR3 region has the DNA TGTGCCAGCAGCTTTCAAATACGACTAGCGGGGGACAATGAGCAGTTCTTC. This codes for CASSFQIRLAGDNEQFF.

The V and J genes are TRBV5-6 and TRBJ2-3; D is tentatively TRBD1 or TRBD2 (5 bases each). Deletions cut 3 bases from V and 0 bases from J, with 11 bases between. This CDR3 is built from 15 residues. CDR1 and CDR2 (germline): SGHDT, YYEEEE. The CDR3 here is CASSSPGTSTDTQYF. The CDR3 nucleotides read TGTGCCAGCAGCTCACCAGGGACCAGCACAGATACGCAGTATTTT.

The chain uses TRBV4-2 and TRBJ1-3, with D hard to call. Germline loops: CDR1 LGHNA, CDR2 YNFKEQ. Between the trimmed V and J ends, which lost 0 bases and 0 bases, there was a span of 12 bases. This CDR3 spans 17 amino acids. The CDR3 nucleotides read TGTGCCAGCAGCCAAGAACTGTTGCGATTCTCTGGAAACACCATATATTTT. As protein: CASSQELLRFSGNTIYF.

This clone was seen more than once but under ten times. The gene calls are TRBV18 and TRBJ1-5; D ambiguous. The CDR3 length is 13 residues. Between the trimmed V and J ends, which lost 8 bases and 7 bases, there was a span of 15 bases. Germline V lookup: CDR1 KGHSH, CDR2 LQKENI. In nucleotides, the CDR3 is TGTGCCAGCCGAGGGCCCTCAAGGCAGCCCCAGCATTTT. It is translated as CASRGPSRQPQHF.

This chain's CDR3 is CASSDNVNTEAFF. CDR3 in DNA: TGTGCCAGCAGTGATAATGTGAACACTGAAGCTTTCTTT. V is TRBV2 and J is TRBJ1-1; D remains unclear. Germline CDR1 is SNHLY and CDR2 is FYNNEI. The V and J ends lost 3 bases and 0 bases respectively, with 5 bases between them. CDR3 length equals 13 residues.

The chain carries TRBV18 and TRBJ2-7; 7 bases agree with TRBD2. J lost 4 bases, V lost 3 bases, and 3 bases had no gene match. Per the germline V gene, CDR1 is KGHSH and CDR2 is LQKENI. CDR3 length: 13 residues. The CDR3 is CASSPTSRYEQYF. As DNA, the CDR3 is TGTGCCAGCTCACCGACTAGCAGATACGAGCAGTACTTC.

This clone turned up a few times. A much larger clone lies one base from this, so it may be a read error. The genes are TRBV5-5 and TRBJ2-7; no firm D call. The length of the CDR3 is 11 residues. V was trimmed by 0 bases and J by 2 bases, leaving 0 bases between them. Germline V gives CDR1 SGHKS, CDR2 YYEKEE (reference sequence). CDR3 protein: CASSLAYEQYF. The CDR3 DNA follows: TGTGCCAGCAGCTTGGCCTACGAGCAGTACTTC. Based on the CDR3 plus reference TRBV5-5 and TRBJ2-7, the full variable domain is DAGVTQSPTHLIKTRGQQVTLRCSPISGHKSVSWYQQVLGQGPQFIFQYYEKEERGRGNFPDRFSARQFPNYSSELNVNALLLGDSALYLCASSLAYEQYFGPGTRLTVT.

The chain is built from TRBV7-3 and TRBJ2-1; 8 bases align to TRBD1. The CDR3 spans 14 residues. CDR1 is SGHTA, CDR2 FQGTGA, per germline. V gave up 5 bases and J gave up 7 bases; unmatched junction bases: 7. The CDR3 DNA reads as TGTGCCAGCAGCCCCACAGGGGGAAGGAATGAGCAGTTCTTC. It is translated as CASSPTGGRNEQFF.

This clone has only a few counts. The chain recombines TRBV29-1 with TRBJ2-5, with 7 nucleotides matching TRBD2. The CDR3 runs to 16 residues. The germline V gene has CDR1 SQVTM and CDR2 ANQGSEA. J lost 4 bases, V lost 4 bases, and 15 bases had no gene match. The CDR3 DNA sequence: TGCAGCGTTGTGACACTTGCGGGGGTGGTTCGAGAGACCCAGTACTTC. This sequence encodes CSVVTLAGVVRETQYF.

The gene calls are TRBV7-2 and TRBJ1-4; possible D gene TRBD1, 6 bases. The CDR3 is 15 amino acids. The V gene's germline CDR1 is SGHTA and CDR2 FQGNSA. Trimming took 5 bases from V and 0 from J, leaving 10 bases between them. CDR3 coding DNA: TGTGCCAGCAGCACAGGGCTCGCAACTAATGAAAAACTGTTTTTT. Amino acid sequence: CASSTGLATNEKLFF.

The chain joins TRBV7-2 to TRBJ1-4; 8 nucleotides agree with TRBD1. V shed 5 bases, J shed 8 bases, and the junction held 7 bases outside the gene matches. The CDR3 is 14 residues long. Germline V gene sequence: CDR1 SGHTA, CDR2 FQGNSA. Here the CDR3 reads CASSPRQGPEKLFF. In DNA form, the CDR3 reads TGTGCCAGCAGCCCTAGACAGGGGCCCGAAAAACTGTTTTTT.

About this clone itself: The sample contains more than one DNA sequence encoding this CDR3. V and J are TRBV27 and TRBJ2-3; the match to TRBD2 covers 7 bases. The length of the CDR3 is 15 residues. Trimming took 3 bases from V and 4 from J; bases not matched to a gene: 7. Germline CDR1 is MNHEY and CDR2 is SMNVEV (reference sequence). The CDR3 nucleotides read TGTGCCAGCAGTTTTTTGACTAGCATCGCAGATACGCAGTATTTT. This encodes CASSFLTSIADTQYF.

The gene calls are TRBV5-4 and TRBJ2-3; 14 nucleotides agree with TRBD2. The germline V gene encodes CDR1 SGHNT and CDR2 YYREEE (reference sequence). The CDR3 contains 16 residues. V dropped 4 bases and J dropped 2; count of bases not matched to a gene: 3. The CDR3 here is CASSQGLAGATDTQYF. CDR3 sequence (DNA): TGTGCCAGCAGCCAGGGACTAGCGGGGGCCACAGATACGCAGTATTTT. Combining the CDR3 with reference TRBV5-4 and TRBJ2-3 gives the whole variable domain ETGVTQSPTHLIKTRGQQVTLRCSSQSGHNTVSWYQQALGQGPQFIFQYYREEENGRGNFPPRFSGLQFPNYSSELNVNALELDDSALYLCASSQGLAGATDTQYFGPGTRLTVL.

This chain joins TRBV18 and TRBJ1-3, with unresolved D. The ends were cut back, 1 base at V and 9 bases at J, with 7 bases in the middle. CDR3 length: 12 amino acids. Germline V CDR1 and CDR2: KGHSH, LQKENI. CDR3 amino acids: CASSPQGGTIYF. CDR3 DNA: TGTGCCAGCTCACCACAGGGAGGCACCATATATTTT.